A selection of T cell receptor beta chains follows, all from one sample in a study of blood T cell repertoires in COVID-19. Profiled with immunoSEQ multiplex PCR; TCRdb holds only in-frame clones, not every one. The sample lists 200,000 or so clones; 70% to 85% were seen once. The sequenced material came from PBMCs or T cells enriched from blood (not recorded which). These receptors were taken from a man between 60 and 75 years old who had recovered from COVID-19. Both conserved end residues are part of each CDR3. D genes are given only for firm matches. Clone size appears in some rows only: once, few, many, or a class for an expanded clone.

v_call,j_call,clone_size,d_call,cdr3_aa,cdr3_nt
TRBV5-1,TRBJ2-4,-,TRBD1,CASRERQGPDIQYF,TGCGCCAGCAGGGAGCGACAGGGCCCGGACATTCAGTACTTC
TRBV6-5,TRBJ1-5,once,-,CASRPTGIQPQHF,TGTGCCAGCAGGCCCACGGGTATTCAGCCCCAGCATTTT
TRBV6-1,TRBJ1-2,-,-,CASSEGTGLRGYTF,TGTGCCAGCAGTGAGGGAACAGGGCTCCGAGGCTACACCTTC
TRBV29-1,TRBJ1-3,-,TRBD1,CSVEDWAPPGQGASGNTIYF,TGCAGCGTTGAAGATTGGGCCCCACCGGGACAGGGTGCCTCTGGAAACACCATATATTTT
TRBV5-3,TRBJ1-5,-,TRBD1,CASDRARQPQHF,TGTGCCAGCGACAGGGCCAGGCAGCCCCAGCATTTT
TRBV5-5,TRBJ2-3,-,TRBD1,CASSPGTGSGDTQYF,TGTGCCAGCAGCCCCGGGACAGGGAGCGGGGATACGCAGTATTTT
TRBV28,TRBJ2-7,few,-,CASSLPQGPYQLYEQYF,TGTGCCAGCAGTTTGCCCCAGGGGCCTTACCAACTCTACGAGCAGTACTTC
TRBV4-1,TRBJ2-7,few,TRBD1,CASSQGSGTGAYEQYF,TGCGCCAGCAGCCAAGGCTCCGGGACAGGGGCCTACGAGCAGTACTTC
TRBV29-1,TRBJ1-6,-,TRBD1,CSARQGDSPLHF,TGCAGCGCTCGACAGGGGGATTCACCCCTCCACTTT
TRBV6-5,TRBJ1-1,-,-,CASSYSQANTEAFF,TGTGCCAGCAGTTATAGTCAGGCGAACACTGAAGCTTTCTTT
TRBV12-5,TRBJ1-3,-,-,CASGLSSGNTIYF,TGTGCTAGTGGTTTGTCTTCGGGAAACACCATATATTTT
TRBV7-9,TRBJ1-4,-,TRBD1,CASSWTGSNEKLFF,TGTGCCAGCAGCTGGACAGGTAGTAATGAAAAACTGTTTTTT
TRBV10-3,TRBJ1-6,-,-,CAISDRVNSPLHF,TGTGCCATCAGTGACAGGGTGAATTCACCCCTCCACTTT
TRBV4-1,TRBJ2-2,-,TRBD1,CASSQMEEGQGNTGELFF,TGCGCCAGCAGCCAAATGGAAGAGGGACAGGGGAACACCGGGGAGCTGTTTTTT
TRBV7-8,TRBJ1-2,-,TRBD1,CASSSYSGTGYGYTF,TGTGCCAGCAGCTCGTATTCCGGGACAGGCTATGGCTACACCTTC
TRBV5-6,TRBJ1-5,-,-,CASSDSGNQPQHF,TGTGCCAGCAGCGACAGCGGCAATCAGCCCCAGCATTTT
TRBV3-1/TRBV3-2,TRBJ1-2,-,TRBD1,CASSRRGTGGYGYTF,TGTGCCAGCAGCCGACGCGGGACAGGCGGCTATGGCTACACCTTC
TRBV7-9,TRBJ1-6,-,-,CASSQNSNNSPLHF,TGTGCCAGCAGCCAAAACTCAAATAATTCACCCCTCCACTTT
TRBV7-9,TRBJ1-6,-,TRBD1,CASSLDRADNSPLHF,TGTGCCAGCAGCTTGGACAGGGCCGATAATTCACCCCTCCACTTT
TRBV12-2,TRBJ2-1,-,-,CASRSTPRVQLLFF,TGTGCAAGTCGCTCCACCCCACGGGTCCAACTTCTGTTCTTC
TRBV7-2,TRBJ1-6,-,TRBD1,CASSNRDSLSPLHF,TGTGCCAGCAGCAACCGGGACAGTCTTTCACCCCTCCACTTT
TRBV29-1,TRBJ1-1,-,-,CSVEDRSAPFF,TGCAGCGTTGAAGATAGGTCAGCGCCTTTCTTT
TRBV18,TRBJ2-3,few,TRBD1,CASSPLGQGEDTQYF,TGTGCCAGCTCACCATTGGGACAGGGGGAAGATACGCAGTATTTT
TRBV19,TRBJ1-1,-,-,CATRSGRGGMNTEAFF,TGTGCCACCAGGTCGGGGCGGGGAGGGATGAACACTGAAGCTTTCTTT
TRBV5-1,TRBJ2-1,once,TRBD1,CASSLVGQDTDEQFF,TGCGCCAGCAGCTTGGTGGGACAGGACACGGATGAGCAGTTCTTC
TRBV27,TRBJ1-1,-,-,CASRRTEQNTEAFF,TGTGCCAGCAGACGGACAGAACAGAACACTGAAGCTTTCTTT
TRBV10-3,TRBJ2-2,-,-,CAISEDSFTGELFF,TGTGCCATCAGTGAAGACAGTTTCACCGGGGAGCTGTTTTTT
TRBV10-3,TRBJ1-6,-,-,CAISESQGGSYNSPLHF,TGTGCCATCAGTGAGTCGCAGGGAGGATCCTATAATTCACCCCTCCACTTT
TRBV4-3,TRBJ1-1,-,-,CASSQDGRVGTEAFF,TGCGCCAGCAGCCAAGATGGGAGGGTGGGCACTGAAGCTTTCTTT
TRBV7-2,TRBJ2-3,-,TRBD2,CASSYSGGTSTDTQYF,TGTGCCAGCAGCTATAGCGGGGGGACGAGCACAGATACGCAGTATTTT
TRBV11-1,TRBJ2-7,once,-,CASSLDPGYEQYF,TGTGCCAGCAGCTTAGATCCAGGTTACGAGCAGTACTTC
TRBV10-3,TRBJ2-5,-,-,CAIREALGGGPQETQYF,TGTGCCATCAGGGAGGCCCTGGGGGGGGGCCCCCAAGAGACCCAGTACTTC
TRBV7-6,TRBJ2-7,few,TRBD2,CASSFSLGGDEQYF,TGTGCCAGCAGCTTCTCCTTGGGGGGGGACGAGCAGTACTTC
TRBV5-6,TRBJ2-1,once,-,CASSPDRLREQFF,TGTGCCAGCAGCCCCGACAGGTTACGTGAGCAGTTCTTC
TRBV19,TRBJ1-5,-,-,CASSPQRNQPQHF,TGTGCCAGTAGCCCTCAGAGGAATCAGCCCCAGCATTTT
TRBV7-2,TRBJ2-7,many,TRBD2,CASSPGTSFSYEQYF,TGTGCCAGCAGCCCCGGGACTAGCTTCTCCTACGAGCAGTACTTC
TRBV20-1,TRBJ2-7,-,TRBD1,CSASYGTGPYEQYF,TGCAGTGCTAGTTACGGGACAGGCCCCTACGAGCAGTACTTC
TRBV5-5,TRBJ1-1,-,-,CASSLGGTGAFF,TGTGCCAGCAGCTTGGGGGGGACTGGAGCTTTCTTT
TRBV19,TRBJ1-2,-,-,CASSQERGYTF,TGTGCCAGTAGCCAGGAACGCGGCTACACCTTC
TRBV4-3,TRBJ1-2,-,-,CASSQDLTENYGYTF,TGCGCCAGCAGCCAAGACTTAACAGAAAACTATGGCTACACCTTC
TRBV6-5,TRBJ1-1,-,TRBD1,CASRPGTGRTEAFF,TGTGCCAGCAGGCCCGGGACAGGGAGGACTGAAGCTTTCTTT
TRBV29-1,TRBJ1-1,once,-,CSVKNSMNTEAFF,TGCAGCGTCAAAAACAGTATGAACACTGAAGCTTTCTTT
TRBV7-6,TRBJ1-5,-,-,CASSLVARHQPQHF,TGTGCCAGCAGCTTAGTAGCTCGACATCAGCCCCAGCATTTT
TRBV5-4,TRBJ2-5,-,TRBD1,CASSPPPGQGMEETQYF,TGTGCCAGCAGCCCCCCCCCGGGACAGGGGATGGAAGAGACCCAGTACTTC
TRBV6-6,TRBJ2-2,-,TRBD2,CASKRLAGPGELFF,TGTGCCAGCAAAAGACTAGCGGGGCCCGGGGAGCTGTTTTTT
TRBV3-1/TRBV3-2,TRBJ1-1,-,-,CASSQDLGGKGTEAFF,TGTGCCAGCAGCCAAGATCTAGGAGGGAAGGGAACTGAAGCTTTCTTT
TRBV7-9,TRBJ2-1,few,-,CASSPSSAGEQFF,TGTGCCAGCAGCCCGTCCTCAGCGGGTGAGCAGTTCTTC
TRBV6-5,TRBJ1-6,-,-,CASRGQSSYNSPLHF,TGTGCCAGCAGGGGACAAAGCTCCTATAATTCACCCCTCCACTTT